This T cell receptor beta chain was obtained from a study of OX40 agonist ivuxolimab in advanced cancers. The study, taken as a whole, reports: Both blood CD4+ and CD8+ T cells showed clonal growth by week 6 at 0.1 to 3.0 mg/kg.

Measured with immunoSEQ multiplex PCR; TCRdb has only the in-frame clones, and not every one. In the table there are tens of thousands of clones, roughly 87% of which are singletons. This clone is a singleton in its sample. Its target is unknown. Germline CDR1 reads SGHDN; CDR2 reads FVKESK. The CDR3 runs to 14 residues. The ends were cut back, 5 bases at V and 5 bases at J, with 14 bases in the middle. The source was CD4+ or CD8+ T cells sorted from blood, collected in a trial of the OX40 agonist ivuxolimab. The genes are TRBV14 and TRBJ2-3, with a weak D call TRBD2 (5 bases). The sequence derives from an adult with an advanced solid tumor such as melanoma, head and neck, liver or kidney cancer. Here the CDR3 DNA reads TGTGCCAGCAGCAAAAATTTAGAGGGAGATACGCAGTATTTT. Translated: CASSKNLEGDTQYF.